The entry that follows covers one T cell receptor (beta chain) sequence. What it binds is unknown. The naive CD8 subset, CD45RO-negative cells positively selected for CCR7, excluded terminally differentiated effector memory CD45RA+ cells. Per the germline V gene, CDR1 is MDHEN and CDR2 is SYDVKM. The V and J ends lost 3 bases and 8 bases respectively, with 13 bases between them. This CDR3 spans 14 amino acids. It was across several immunoSEQ plates that each subset's genomic DNA was evenly split. As processed by the authors: ImmunoSEQ only sent back junction sequences with no quality scores, so filtering was done differently. Here immunoSEQ multiplex PCR was the method, and the copy in TCRdb shows in-frame clones only, minus some. The DNA was the basis for D and trimming; V, J and clone size are from that table. Altogether fewer than 1 million clones are present, approximately 96% being singletons, with the ten largest covering less than 0.25%.

The data stem from a study of shared clonotypes between healthy human individuals. Study observations and caveats: A generally larger estimated richness was seen in naive subsets than in memory subsets. An anticipated effect of sequencing depth on clonotype sharing among donors was recognized.

The V call is TRBV28, the J call TRBJ1-4; D gene uncertain. The sample was naive CD8+ T cells sorted from blood. The receptor was isolated from a man aged 25 to 45 in good health. CDR3 sequence reads: CASSFDGSREKLFF. Here the CDR3 DNA reads TGTGCCAGCAGTTTTGACGGCTCTAGGGAAAAACTGTTTTTT.